Listed here are 2 T cell receptor beta chains from one sample, sequenced in a study of monozygotic twins with inflammatory bowel disease. TCRdb reprocessed the 5' RACE reads, with one entry per CDR3 protein and no DNA. Here the sample table reports over 110,000 distinct CDR3 sequences. Sequencing input: blood. These receptors were obtained from a human donor with ulcerative colitis or Crohn's disease, or a healthy co-twin of an affected twin (not recorded which).

The V and J genes are TRBV27 and TRBJ2-5; TCRdb picks TRBD1, but there is no DNA to check that call. There are 14 residues in the CDR3. CDR1 and CDR2 from the germline V gene are MNHEY and SMNVEV (reference sequence). The CDR3 sequence: CASSPQTGRETQYF.

The chain is built from TRBV20-1 and TRBJ1-6. The CDR3 loop spans 11 amino acids. Germline lookup yields CDR1 DFQATT and CDR2 SNEGSKA (reference sequence). The chain's CDR3 is CSAVDNSPLHF.